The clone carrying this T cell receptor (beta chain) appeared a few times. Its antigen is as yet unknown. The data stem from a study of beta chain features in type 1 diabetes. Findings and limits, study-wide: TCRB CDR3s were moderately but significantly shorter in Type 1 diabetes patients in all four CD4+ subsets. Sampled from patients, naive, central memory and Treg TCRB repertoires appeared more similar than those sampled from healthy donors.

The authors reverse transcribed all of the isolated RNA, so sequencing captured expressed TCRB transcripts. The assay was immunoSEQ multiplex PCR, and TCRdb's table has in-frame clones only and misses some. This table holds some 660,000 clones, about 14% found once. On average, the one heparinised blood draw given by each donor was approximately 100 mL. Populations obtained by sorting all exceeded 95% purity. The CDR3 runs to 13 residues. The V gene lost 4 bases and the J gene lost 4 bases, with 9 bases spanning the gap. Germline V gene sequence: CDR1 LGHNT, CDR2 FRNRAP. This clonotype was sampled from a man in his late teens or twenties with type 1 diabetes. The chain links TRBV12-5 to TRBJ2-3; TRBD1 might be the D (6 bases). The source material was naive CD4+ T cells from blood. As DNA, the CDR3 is TGTGCTAGTGGTTCGGACAGAGCAGATACGCAGTATTTT. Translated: CASGSDRADTQYF.